This T cell receptor beta chain was captured by sequencing in a study of beta chain features in type 1 diabetes. Whole-study results and caveats: There was a moderate but significant shortening of TCRB CDR3s in all four CD4+ subsets of Type 1 diabetes patients.

Every isolated RNA sample was fully reverse transcribed, so sequencing captured expressed TCRB transcripts. The repertoire was sequenced with immunoSEQ multiplex PCR; TCRdb's copy has only in-frame clones and lacks some. The profile shows 55,000 to 85,000 clones, approximately 47% of them singletons. Trimming took off 2 bases at V and 1 base at J, with 6 bases between the two ends. CDR1 is SGHKS, CDR2 YYEKEE, per germline (reference sequence). The CDR3 runs 14 residues. This clone has just a few counts. The antigen remains undetermined. The chain combines TRBV5-5 with TRBJ2-2; D ambiguous. Source material: central memory CD4+ T cells from blood. This sequence originates from a man younger than 40 with type 1 diabetes. CDR3 DNA sequence: TGTGCCAGCAGCTTTGGGCAGAACACCGGGGAGCTGTTTTTT. Residues: CASSFGQNTGELFF.